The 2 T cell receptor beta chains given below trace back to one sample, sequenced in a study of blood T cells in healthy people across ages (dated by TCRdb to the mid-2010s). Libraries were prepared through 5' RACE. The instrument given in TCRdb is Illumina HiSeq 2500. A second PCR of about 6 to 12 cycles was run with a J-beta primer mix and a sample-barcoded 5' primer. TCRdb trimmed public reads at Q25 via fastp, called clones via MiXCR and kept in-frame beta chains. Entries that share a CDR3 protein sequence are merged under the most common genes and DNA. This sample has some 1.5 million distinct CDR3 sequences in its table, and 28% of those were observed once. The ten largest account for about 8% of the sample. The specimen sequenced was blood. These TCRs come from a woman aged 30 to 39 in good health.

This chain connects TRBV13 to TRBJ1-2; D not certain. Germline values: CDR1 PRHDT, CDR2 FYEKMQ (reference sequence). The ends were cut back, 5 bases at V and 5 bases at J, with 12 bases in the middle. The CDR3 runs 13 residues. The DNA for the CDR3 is TGTGCCAGCAGCCATCAGAGTTCATATGGCTACACCTTC. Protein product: CASSHQSSYGYTF. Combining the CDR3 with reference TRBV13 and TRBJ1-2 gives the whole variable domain AAGVIQSPRHLIKEKRETATLKCYPIPRHDTVYWYQQGPGQDPQFLISFYEKMQSDKGSIPDRFSAQQFSDYHSELNMSSLELGDSALYFCASSHQSSYGYTFGSGTRLTVV.

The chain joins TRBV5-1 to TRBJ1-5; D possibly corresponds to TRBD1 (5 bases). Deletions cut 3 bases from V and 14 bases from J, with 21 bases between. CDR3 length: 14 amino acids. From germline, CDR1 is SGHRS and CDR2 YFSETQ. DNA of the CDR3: TGCGCCAGCAGCTCGGGGGTGGTAGGGGAATCGGAGCATTTT. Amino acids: CASSSGVVGESEHF. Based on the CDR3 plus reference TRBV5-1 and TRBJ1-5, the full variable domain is KAGVTQTPRYLIKTRGQQVTLSCSPISGHRSVSWYQQTPGQGLQFLFEYFSETQRNKGNFPGRFSGRQFSNSRSEMNVSTLELGDSALYLCASSSGVVGESEHFGDGTRLSIL.